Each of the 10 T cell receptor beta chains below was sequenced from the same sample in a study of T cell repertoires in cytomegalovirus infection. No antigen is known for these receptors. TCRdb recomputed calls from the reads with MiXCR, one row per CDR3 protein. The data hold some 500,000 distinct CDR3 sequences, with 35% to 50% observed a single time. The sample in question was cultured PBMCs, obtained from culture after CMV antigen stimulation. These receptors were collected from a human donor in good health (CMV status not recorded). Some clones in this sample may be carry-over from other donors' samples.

As DNA, the CDR3 is TGTGCCACCAGCAGGGACGGGAGATGGGACACAGATACGCAGTATTTT. It is translated as CATSRDGRWDTDTQYF. The chain couples TRBV15 to TRBJ2-3; D possibly corresponds to TRBD2 (6 bases). The CDR3 length is 16 residues. Germline V CDR1 and CDR2: LNHNV, YYDKDF (reference sequence). Trimming stripped 3 bases from V and 2 bases from J, with 15 bases between.

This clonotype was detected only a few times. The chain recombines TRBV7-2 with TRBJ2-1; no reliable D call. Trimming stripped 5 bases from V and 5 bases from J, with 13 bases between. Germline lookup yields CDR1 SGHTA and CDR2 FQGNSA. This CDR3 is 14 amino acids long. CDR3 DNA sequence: TGTGCCAGCAGCCCTTTTCGGACGAACAATGAGCAGTTCTTC. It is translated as CASSPFRTNNEQFF.

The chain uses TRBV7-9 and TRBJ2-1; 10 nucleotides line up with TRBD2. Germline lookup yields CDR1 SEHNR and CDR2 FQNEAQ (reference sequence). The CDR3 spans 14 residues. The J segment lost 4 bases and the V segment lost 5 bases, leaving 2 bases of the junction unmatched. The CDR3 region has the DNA TGTGCCAGCAGCGGGACTAGCGAATACAATGAGCAGTTCTTC. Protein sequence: CASSGTSEYNEQFF.

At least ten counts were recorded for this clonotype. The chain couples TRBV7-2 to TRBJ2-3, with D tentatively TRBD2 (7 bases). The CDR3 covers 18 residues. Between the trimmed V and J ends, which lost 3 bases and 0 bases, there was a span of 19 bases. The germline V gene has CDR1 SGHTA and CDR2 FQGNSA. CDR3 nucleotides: TGTGCCAGCAGCTTTGTGGTAGGGGGGGCGAGGAGCACAGATACGCAGTATTTT. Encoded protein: CASSFVVGGARSTDTQYF.

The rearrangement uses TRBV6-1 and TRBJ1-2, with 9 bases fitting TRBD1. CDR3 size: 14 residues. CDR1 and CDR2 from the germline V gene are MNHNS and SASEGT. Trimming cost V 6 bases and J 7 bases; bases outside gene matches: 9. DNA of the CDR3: TGTGCCAGCAGCCGGACAGGGGCTTTCAGTGGCTACACCTTC. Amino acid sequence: CASSRTGAFSGYTF.

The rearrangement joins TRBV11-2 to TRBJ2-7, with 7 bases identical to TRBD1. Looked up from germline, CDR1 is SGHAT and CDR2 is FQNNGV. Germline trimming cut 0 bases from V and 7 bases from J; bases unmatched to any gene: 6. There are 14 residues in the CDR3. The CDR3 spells CASSLDMTRGEQYF. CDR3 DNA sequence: TGTGCCAGCAGCTTAGATATGACCAGGGGGGAGCAGTACTTC.

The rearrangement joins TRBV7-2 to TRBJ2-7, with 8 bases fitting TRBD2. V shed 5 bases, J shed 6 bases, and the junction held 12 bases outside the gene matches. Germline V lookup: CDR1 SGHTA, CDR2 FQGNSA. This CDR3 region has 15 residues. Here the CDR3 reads CASSPRREVGLEQYF. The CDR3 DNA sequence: TGTGCCAGCAGCCCACGGCGGGAGGTTGGCCTCGAGCAGTACTTC.

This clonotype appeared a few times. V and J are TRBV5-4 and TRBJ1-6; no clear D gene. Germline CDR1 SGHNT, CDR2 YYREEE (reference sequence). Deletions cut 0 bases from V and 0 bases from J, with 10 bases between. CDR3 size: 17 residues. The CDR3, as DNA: TGTGCCAGCAGCTTGGGGGTTCGAAGCTCCTATAATTCACCCCTCCACTTT. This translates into CASSLGVRSSYNSPLHF.

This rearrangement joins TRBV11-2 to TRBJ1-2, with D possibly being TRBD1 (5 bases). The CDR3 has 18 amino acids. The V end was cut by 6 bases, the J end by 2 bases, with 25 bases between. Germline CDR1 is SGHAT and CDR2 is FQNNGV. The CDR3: CASRPQDWGSKSNYGYTF. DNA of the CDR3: TGTGCCAGCAGACCTCAAGACTGGGGGAGCAAATCGAACTATGGCTACACCTTC.

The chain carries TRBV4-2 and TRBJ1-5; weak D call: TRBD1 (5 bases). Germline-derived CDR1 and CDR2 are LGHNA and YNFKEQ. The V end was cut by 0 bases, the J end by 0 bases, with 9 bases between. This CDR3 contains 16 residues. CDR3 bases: TGTGCCAGCAGCCAAGAGTCAGGGTATAGCAATCAGCCCCAGCATTTT. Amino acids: CASSQESGYSNQPQHF.